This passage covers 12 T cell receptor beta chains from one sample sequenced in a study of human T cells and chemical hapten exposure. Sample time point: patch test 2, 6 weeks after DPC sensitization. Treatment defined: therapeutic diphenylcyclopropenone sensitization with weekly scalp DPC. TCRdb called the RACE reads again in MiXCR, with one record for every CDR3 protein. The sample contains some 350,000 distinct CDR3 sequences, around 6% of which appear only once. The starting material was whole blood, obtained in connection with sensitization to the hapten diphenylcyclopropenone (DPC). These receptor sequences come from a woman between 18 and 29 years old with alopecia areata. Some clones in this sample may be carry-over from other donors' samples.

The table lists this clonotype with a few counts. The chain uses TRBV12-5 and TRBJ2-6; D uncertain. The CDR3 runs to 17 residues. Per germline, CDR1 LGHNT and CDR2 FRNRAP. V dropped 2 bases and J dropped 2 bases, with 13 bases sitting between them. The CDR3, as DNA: TGTGCTAGTGGTTTGCCCCGGACGGCCACTGGGGCCAACGTCCTGACTTTC. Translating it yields CASGLPRTATGANVLTF.

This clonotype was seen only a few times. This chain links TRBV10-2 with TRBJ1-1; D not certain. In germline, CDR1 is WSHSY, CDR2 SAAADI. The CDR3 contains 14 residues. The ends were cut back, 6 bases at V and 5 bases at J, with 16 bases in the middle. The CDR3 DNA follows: TGCGCCAGCAGCGCCCTGATTGGGGAGACTGAAGCTTTCTTT. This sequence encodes CASSALIGETEAFF.

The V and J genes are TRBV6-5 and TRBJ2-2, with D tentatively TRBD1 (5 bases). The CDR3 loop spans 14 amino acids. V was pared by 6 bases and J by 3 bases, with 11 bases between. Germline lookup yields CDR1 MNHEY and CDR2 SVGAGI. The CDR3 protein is CASRGQGYTGELFF. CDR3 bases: TGTGCCAGCAGGGGCCAGGGCTACACCGGGGAGCTGTTTTTT.

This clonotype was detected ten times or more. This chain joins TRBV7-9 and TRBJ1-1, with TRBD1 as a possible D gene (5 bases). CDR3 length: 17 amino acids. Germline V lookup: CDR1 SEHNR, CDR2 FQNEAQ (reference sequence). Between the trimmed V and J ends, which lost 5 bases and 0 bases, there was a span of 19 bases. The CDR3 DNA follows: TGTGCCAGCAGCACCCTAGACAGTATGATAATGAACACTGAAGCTTTCTTT. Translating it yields CASSTLDSMIMNTEAFF.

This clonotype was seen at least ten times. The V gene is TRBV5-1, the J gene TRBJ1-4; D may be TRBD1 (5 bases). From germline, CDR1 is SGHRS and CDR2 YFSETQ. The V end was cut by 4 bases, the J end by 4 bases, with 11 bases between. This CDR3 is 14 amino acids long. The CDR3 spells CASSLRDGNEKLFF. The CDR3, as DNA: TGCGCCAGCAGCCTCCGGGACGGTAATGAAAAACTGTTTTTT. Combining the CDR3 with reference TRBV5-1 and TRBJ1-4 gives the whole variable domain KAGVTQTPRYLIKTRGQQVTLSCSPISGHRSVSWYQQTPGQGLQFLFEYFSETQRNKGNFPGRFSGRQFSNSRSEMNVSTLELGDSALYLCASSLRDGNEKLFFGSGTQLSVL.

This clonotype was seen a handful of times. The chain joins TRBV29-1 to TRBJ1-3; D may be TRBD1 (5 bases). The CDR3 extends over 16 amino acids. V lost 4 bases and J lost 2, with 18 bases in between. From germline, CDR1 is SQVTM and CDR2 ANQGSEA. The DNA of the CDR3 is TGCAGCGTTGTGGGGAGAGGGACTTCGGCTGGAAACACCATATATTTT. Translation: CSVVGRGTSAGNTIYF.

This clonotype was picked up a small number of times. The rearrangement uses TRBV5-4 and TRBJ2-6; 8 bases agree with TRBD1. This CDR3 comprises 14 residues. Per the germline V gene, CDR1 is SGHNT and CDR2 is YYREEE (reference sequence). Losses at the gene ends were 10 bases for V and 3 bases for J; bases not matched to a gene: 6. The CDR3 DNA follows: TGTGCCGGGACAGGCCTCGGTGGGGCCAACGTCCTGACTTTC. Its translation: CAGTGLGGANVLTF.

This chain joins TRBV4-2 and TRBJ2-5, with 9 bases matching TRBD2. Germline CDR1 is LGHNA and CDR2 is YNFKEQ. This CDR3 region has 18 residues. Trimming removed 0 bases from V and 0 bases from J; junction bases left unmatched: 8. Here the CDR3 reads CASSQERLSGGNQETQYF. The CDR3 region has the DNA TGTGCCAGCAGCCAAGAGCGGCTTAGCGGGGGTAACCAAGAGACCCAGTACTTC.

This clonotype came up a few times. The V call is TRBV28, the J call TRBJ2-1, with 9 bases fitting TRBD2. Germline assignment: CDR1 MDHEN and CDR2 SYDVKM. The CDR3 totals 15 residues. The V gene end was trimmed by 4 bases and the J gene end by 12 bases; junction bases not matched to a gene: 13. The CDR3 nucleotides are TGTGCCAGCAGTTCAGGGGTAGCGGGGGCCTATGTGCAGTTCTTC. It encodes CASSSGVAGAYVQFF.

The CDR3, as DNA: TGCGCCAGCAGCCAAGAGGCGTGGGGGGTCAGGCGGGGAGAGACCCAGTACTTC. Its protein is CASSQEAWGVRRGETQYF. The chain carries TRBV4-1 and TRBJ2-5, with a possible D match to TRBD2 (6 bases). Between the trimmed V and J ends, which lost 0 bases and 4 bases, there was a span of 21 bases. The CDR3 spans 18 residues. The germline gives CDR1 MGHRA, CDR2 YSYEKL.

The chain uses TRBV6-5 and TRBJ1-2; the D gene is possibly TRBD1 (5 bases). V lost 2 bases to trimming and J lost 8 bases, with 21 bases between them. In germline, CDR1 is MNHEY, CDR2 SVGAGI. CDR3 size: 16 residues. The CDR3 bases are TGTGCCAGCAGTTACCAAACTACAGGTGGGGGGAAGGGCTACACCTTC. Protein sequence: CASSYQTTGGGKGYTF.

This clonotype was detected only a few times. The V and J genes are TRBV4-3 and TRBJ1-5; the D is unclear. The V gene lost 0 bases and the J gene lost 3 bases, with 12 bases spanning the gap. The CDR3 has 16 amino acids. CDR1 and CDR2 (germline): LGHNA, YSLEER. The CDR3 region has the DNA TGCGCCAGCAGCCAAGAATGGCAACTAGACAATCAGCCCCAGCATTTT. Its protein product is CASSQEWQLDNQPQHF.